This T cell receptor beta chain was captured in a study of blood T cell repertoires in COVID-19. Study at large: From T cells, B-cell-depleted T cells, or PBMCs came the material, which was cDNA or gDNA.

The germline V gene has CDR1 SGHTA and CDR2 FQGNSA. Trimming took off 4 bases at V and 3 bases at J, with 8 bases between the two ends. This CDR3 is 13 amino acids long. In the study's own analysis: Reference gene primer amplification gave estimated nucleated cell counts. TCRdb's copy holds only in-frame clones and misses some; the assay was immunoSEQ multiplex PCR. V and J calls and clone size are as listed in that table; D and trimming were resolved from the DNA. This sample has roughly 200,000 clones, with about 88% found just once. Sequencing was done on a sample of peripheral blood. The gene calls are TRBV7-2 and TRBJ2-3, with D tentatively TRBD2 (5 bases). The source is a middle-aged man with active or convalescent COVID-19. The CDR3 DNA is TGTGCCAGCAGCTCGAGAGGGACAGATACGCAGTATTTT. This sequence encodes CASSSRGTDTQYF.